This T cell receptor beta chain was found in a study of Graves' ophthalmopathy and Graves' hyperthyroidism. TCR beta CDR3 regions were amplified from RNA transcripts. The first-round RT-PCR employed HTBI primers together with the Qiagen OneStep RT-PCR kit. A multiplex PCR was then performed as the second round. MiXCR, applied by TCRdb to the multiplex PCR reads, yields one record per CDR3 protein. The sample has over a million distinct CDR3 sequences, roughly two fifths seen once. The CDR3 has 18 residues. V was pared by 4 bases and J by 3 bases, with 16 bases of the junction left unmatched. CDR1 and CDR2 from the germline V gene are SNHLY and FYNNEI. Hyperthyroidism in these 18- to 65-year-old patients was newly diagnosed, lasting under 2 months. Physicians reached a diagnosis by relying on clinical symptoms, serum thyroxine, TRAb, thyroid ultrasound and orbital computed tomography. This clonotype has ten or more counts.

Source material: peripheral blood or thyroid tissue (not recorded which). The source of this sequence is an adult man with Graves' hyperthyroidism. V gene TRBV2 combines with J gene TRBJ2-5; 8 nucleotides align to TRBD1. CDR3 nucleotides: TGTGCCAGCAGTGTCGGCCCGGCGAGACAGGGGTTGGAAGAGACCCAGTACTTC. The encoded protein is CASSVGPARQGLEETQYF.